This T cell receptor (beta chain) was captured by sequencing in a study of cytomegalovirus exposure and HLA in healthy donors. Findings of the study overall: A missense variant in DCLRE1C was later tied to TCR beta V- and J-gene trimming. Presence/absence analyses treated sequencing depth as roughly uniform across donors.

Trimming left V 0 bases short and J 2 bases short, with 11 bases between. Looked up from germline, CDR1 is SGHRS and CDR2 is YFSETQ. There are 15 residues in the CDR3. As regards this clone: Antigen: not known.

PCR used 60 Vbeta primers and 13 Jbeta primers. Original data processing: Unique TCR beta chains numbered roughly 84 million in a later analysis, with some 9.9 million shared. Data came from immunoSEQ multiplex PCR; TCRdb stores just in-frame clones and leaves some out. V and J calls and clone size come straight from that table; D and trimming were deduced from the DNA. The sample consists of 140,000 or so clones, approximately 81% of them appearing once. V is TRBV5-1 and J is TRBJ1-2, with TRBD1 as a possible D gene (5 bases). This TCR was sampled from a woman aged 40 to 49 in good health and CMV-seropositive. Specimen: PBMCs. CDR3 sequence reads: CASSLVPRDNYGYTF. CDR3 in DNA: TGCGCCAGCAGCTTGGTGCCGCGGGACAACTATGGCTACACCTTC.